The source of this TCR beta chain is a study of control samples from healthy donors and cancer patients. Trimming shortened V by 0 bases and J by 1 base, and 7 bases separated the two germline ends. Germline V gene lookup returns CDR1 LGHDT and CDR2 YNNKEL (reference sequence). This CDR3 spans 15 amino acids. Sequencing was performed with immunoSEQ multiplex PCR; in TCRdb, only in-frame clones are kept and a portion is missing. The data contain about 140,000 clones, around 85% of them singletons. The sample consisted of blood. This clonotype was obtained from a woman in her thirties in good health. The V gene is TRBV3-1 (or the pseudogene TRBV3-2), the J gene TRBJ1-5, with unresolved D. DNA for the CDR3: TGTGCCAGCAGCCAAGATCTCGGGAGCAATCAGCCCCAGCATTTT. It translates to CASSQDLGSNQPQHF.